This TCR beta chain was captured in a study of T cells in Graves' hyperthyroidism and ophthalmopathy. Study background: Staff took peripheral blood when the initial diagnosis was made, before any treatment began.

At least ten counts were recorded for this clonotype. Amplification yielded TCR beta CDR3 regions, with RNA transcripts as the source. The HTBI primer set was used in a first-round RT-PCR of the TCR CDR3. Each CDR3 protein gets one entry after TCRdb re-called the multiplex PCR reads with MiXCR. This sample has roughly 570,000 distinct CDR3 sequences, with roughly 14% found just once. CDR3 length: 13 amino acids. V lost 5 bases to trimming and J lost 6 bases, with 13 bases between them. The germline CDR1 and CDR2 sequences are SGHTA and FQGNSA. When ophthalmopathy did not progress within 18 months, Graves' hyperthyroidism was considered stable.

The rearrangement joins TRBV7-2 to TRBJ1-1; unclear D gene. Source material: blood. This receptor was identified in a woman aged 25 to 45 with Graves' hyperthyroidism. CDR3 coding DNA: TGTGCCAGCAGCCTCCCGTTAAGGGCTGAAGCTTTCTTT. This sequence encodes CASSLPLRAEAFF.